The source of this T cell receptor beta chain is a study of cytomegalovirus exposure and HLA in healthy donors. Study-wide results and caveats: A later examination showed that TCR association rates differed by HLA locus, with DRB1 most and HLA-C fewest. Some public TCRs appeared in many individuals, while most sequences were rare. The study carried out a later analysis of TCR beta sequences. It associated under 20,000 of them with specific HLA alleles at a false discovery rate of 0.05. In an earlier analysis, most TCR beta V segments were productive about 90% or about 30% of the time.

V dropped 6 bases and J dropped 2 bases, with 11 bases sitting between them. The CDR3 is made up of 15 amino acids. Looked up from germline, CDR1 is SGHDN and CDR2 is FVKESK. On this clone itself: Antigen unknown.

The PCR had 60 Vbeta and 13 Jbeta primers. Sequenced by immunoSEQ multiplex PCR; TCRdb stores in-frame clones only, minus some. The sample records roughly 120,000 clones, roughly 79% being singletons. Material for sequencing was PBMCs. This TCR was sampled from a woman aged 45-60 years in good health and CMV-seropositive. The chain combines TRBV14 with TRBJ2-6, with TRBD1 as a possible D gene (6 bases). This CDR3 is CASSTGFTGANVLTF. DNA of the CDR3: TGTGCCAGCAGTACAGGGTTTACTGGGGCCAACGTCCTGACTTTC.